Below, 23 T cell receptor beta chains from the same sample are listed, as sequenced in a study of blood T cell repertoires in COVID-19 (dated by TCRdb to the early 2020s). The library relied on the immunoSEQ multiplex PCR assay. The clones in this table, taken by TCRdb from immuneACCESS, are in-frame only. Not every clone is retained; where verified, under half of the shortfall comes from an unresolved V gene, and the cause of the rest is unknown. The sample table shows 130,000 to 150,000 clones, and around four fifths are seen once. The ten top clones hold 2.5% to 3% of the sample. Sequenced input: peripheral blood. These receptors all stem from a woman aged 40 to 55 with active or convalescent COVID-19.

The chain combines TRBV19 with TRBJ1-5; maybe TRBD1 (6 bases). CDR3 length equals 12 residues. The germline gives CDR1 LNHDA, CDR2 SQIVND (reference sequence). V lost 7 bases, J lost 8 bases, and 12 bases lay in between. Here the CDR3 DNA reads TGTGCCAGTACCTTTAGGGGGAAGCCCCAGCATTTT. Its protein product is CASTFRGKPQHF.

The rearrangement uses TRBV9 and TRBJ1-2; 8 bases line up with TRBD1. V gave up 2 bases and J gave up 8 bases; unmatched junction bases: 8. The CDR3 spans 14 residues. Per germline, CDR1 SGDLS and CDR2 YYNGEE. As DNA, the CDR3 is TGTGCCAGCAGCGTGGACAGGGTAGCAGACGGCTACACCTTC. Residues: CASSVDRVADGYTF.

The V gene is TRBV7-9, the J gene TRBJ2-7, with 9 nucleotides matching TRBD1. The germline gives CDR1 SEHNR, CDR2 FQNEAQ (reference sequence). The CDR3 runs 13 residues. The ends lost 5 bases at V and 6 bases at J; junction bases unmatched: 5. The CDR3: CASSPGTGIEQYF. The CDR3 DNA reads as TGTGCCAGCAGCCCCGGGACAGGGATCGAGCAGTACTTC.

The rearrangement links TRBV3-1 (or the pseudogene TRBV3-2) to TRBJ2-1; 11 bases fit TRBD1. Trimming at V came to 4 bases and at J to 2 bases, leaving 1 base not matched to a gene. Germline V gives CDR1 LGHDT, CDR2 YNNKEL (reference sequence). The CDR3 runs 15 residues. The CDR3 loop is CASSPDRGPYNEQFF. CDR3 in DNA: TGTGCCAGCAGCCCGGACAGGGGGCCCTACAATGAGCAGTTCTTC.

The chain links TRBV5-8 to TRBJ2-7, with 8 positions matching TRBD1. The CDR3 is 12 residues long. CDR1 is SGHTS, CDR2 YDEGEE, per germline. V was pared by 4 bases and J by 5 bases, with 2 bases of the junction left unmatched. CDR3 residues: CASSPQGDEQYF. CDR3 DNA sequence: TGTGCCAGCAGCCCACAGGGGGACGAGCAGTACTTC.

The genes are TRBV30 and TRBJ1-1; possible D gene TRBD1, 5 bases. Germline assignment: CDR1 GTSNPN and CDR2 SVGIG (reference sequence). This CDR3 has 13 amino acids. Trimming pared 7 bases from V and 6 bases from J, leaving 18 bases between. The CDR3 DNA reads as TGTGCCTATAGGACGGACGGGGGGTCTGAAGCTTTCTTT. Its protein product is CAYRTDGGSEAFF.

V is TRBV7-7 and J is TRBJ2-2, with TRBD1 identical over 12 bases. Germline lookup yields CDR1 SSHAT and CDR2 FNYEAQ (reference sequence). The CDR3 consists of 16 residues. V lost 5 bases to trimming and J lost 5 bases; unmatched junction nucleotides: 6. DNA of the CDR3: TGTGCCAGCAGCCGGGACAGGGGGCGCGGGACCGGGGAGCTGTTTTTT. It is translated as CASSRDRGRGTGELFF.

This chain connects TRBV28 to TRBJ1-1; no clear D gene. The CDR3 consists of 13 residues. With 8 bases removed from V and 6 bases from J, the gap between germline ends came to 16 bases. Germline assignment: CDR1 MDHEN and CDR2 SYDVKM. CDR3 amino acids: CASSSGQSAEAFF. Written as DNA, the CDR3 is TGTGCCAGCTCCTCAGGCCAATCGGCTGAAGCTTTCTTT.

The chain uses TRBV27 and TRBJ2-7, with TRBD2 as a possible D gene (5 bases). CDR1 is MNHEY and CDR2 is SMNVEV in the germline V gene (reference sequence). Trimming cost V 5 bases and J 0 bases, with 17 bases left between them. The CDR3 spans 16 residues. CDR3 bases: TGTGCCAGCAGTGCCCTGGAGGTAACCGCCTCCTACGAGCAGTACTTC. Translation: CASSALEVTASYEQYF.

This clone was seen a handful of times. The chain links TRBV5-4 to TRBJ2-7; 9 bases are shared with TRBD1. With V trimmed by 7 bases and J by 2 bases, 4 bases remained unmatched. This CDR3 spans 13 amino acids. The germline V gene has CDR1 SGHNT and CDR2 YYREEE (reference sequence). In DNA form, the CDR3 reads TGTGCCAGCGGCCGACAGGGGGCCTACGAGCAGTACTTC. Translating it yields CASGRQGAYEQYF.

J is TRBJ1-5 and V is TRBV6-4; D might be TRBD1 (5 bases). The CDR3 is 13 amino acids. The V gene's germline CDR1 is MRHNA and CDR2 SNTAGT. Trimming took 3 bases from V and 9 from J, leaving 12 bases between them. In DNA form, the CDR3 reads TGTGCCAGCAGTGAAGGGAGGCAGGGGCCCCAGCATTTT. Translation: CASSEGRQGPQHF.

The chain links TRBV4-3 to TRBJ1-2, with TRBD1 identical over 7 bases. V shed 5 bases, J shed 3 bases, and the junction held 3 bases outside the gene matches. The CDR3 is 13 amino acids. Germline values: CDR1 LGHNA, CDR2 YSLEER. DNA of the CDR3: TGCGCCAGCAGCTACAGGGGCGACTATGGCTACACCTTC. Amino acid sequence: CASSYRGDYGYTF.

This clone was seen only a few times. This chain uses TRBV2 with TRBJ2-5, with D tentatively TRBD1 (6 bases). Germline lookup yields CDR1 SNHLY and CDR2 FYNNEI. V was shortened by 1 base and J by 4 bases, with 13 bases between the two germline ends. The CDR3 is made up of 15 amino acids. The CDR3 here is CASSEDRTVPETQYF. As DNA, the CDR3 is TGTGCCAGCAGTGAAGATAGGACAGTGCCAGAGACCCAGTACTTC.

The CDR3 sequence: CASSWQKNIQYF. For the CDR3, the DNA is TGTGCCAGCAGTTGGCAGAAAAACATTCAGTACTTC. The chain uses TRBV28 and TRBJ2-4; D remains ambiguous. Trimming cost V 4 bases and J 4 bases, with 5 bases left between them. This CDR3 spans 12 amino acids. Germline CDR1 MDHEN, CDR2 SYDVKM.

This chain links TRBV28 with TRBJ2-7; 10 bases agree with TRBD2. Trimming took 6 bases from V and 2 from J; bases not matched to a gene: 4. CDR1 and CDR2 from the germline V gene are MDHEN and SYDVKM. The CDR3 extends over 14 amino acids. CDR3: CASSLAGETYEQYF. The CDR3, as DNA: TGTGCCAGCAGCCTAGCGGGAGAGACCTACGAGCAGTACTTC.

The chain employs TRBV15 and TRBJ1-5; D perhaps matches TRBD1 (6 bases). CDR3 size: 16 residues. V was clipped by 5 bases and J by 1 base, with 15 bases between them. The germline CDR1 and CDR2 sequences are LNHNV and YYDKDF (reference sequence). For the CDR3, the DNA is TGTGCCACCAGCCCACAGGGAAATGGGAGCAATCAGCCCCAGCATTTT. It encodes CATSPQGNGSNQPQHF.

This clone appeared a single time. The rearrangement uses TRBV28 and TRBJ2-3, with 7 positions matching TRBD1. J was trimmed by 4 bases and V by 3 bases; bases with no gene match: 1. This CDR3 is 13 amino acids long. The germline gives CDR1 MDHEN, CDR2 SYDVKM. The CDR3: CASSLTGSDTQYF. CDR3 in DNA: TGTGCCAGCAGTTTGACAGGGTCAGATACGCAGTATTTT.

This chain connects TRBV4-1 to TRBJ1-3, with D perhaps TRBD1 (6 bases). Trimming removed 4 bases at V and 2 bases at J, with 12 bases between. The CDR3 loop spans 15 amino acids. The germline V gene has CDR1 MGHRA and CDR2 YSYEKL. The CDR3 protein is CASSPGQWAGNTIYF. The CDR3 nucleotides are TGCGCCAGCAGCCCAGGACAGTGGGCTGGAAACACCATATATTTT.

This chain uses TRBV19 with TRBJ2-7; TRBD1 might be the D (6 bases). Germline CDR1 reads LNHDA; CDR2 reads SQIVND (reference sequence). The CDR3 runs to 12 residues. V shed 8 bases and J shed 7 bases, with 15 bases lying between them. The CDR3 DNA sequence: TGTGCCAGTCGAACAGGGACCGGAGAGCAGTACTTC. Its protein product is CASRTGTGEQYF.

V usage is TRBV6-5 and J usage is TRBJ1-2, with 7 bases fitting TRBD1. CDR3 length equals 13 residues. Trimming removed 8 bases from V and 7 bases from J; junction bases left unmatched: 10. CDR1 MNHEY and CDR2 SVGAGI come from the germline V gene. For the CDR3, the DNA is TGTGCCAGCCGGACAGGTCGTGAGGCTGGCTACACCTTC. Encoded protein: CASRTGREAGYTF.

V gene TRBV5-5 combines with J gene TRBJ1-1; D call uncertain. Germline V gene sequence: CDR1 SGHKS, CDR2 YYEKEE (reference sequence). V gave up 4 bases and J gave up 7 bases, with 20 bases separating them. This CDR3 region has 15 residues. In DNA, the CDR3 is TGTGCCAGCAGCACACACGGCGGGCGGGCCGTTGAAGCTTTCTTT. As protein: CASSTHGGRAVEAFF.

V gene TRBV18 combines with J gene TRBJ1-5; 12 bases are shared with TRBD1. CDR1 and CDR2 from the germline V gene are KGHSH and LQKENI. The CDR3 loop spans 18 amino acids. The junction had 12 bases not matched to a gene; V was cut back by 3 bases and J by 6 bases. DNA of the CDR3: TGTGCCAGCTCACCCCTCGGCGGACGGGACAGGGGGCGTCAGCCCCAGCATTTT. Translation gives CASSPLGGRDRGRQPQHF. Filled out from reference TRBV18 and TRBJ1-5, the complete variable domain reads NAGVMQNPRHLVRRRGQEARLRCSPMKGHSHVYWYRQLPEEGLKFMVYLQKENIIDESGMPKERFSAEFPKEGPSILRIQQVVRGDSAAYFCASSPLGGRDRGRQPQHFGDGTRLSIL.

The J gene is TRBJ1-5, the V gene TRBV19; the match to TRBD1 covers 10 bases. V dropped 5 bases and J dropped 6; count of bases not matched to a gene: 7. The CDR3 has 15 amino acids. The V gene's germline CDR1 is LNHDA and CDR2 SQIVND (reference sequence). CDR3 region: CASSLTGGWGQPQHF. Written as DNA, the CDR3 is TGTGCCAGTAGTCTGACAGGGGGCTGGGGTCAGCCCCAGCATTTT.